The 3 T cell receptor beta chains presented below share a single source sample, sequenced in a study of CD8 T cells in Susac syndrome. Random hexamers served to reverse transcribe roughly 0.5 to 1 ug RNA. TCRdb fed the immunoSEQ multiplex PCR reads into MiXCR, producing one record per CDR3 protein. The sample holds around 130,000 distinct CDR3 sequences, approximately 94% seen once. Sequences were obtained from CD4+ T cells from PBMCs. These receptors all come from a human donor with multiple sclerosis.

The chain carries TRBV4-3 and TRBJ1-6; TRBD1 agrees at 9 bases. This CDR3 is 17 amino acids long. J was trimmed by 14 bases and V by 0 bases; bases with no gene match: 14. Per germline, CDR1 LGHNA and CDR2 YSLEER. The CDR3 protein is CASSQEHRGPSPRALHF. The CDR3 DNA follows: TGCGCCAGCAGCCAAGAGCACAGGGGGCCAAGCCCCAGGGCCCTCCACTTT.

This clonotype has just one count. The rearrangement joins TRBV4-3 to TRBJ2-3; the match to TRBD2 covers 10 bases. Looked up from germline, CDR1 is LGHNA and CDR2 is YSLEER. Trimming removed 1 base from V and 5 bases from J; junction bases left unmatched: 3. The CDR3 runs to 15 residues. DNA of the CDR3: TGCGCCAGCAGCCAAGCAGCGGGGGGGGGAGATACGCAGTATTTT. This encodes CASSQAAGGGDTQYF.

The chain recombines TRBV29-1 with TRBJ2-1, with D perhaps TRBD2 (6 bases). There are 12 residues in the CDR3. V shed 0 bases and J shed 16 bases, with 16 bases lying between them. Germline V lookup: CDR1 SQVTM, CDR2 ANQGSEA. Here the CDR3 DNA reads TGCAGCGTTGAAGATAGTGGAGGGGCTTTTTTCTTC. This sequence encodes CSVEDSGGAFFF.